The 5 T cell receptor beta chains given below trace back to one sample, sequenced in a study of OX40 agonist ivuxolimab in advanced cancers. Only in-frame clones appear in the TCRdb table, and some are missing; sequencing was by immunoSEQ multiplex PCR. The table includes some 19,000 clones, roughly 86% detected once. The starting material was CD4+ or CD8+ T cells sorted from blood, obtained in a trial of the OX40 agonist ivuxolimab. These receptors were taken from an adult with an advanced solid tumor such as melanoma, head and neck, liver or kidney cancer.

The chain couples TRBV28 to TRBJ1-3, with D unclear. The V end lost 4 bases, the J end lost 1 base, and 8 bases lay between the germline ends. Germline values: CDR1 MDHEN, CDR2 SYDVKM. The length of the CDR3 is 14 residues. The CDR3 DNA reads TGTGCCAGCAGTTCATCGGGGTCTGGAAACACCATATATTTT. Translating gives CASSSSGSGNTIYF.

V usage is TRBV4-1 and J usage is TRBJ2-7; tentatively, D is TRBD2 (6 bases). Trimming removed 1 base from V and 6 bases from J, with 13 bases in between. Germline V gene data show CDR1 as MGHRA and CDR2 as YSYEKL. CDR3 size: 14 residues. CDR3 sequence reads: CASSQVGGVGEQYF. The CDR3 bases are TGCGCCAGCAGCCAAGTCGGGGGTGTGGGCGAGCAGTACTTC.

In this sample, this clone turned up a few times. This chain uses TRBV7-9 with TRBJ1-2; possibly TRBD1 for D (5 bases). Deletions cut 4 bases from V and 4 bases from J, with 16 bases between. CDR3 length equals 15 residues. The germline gives CDR1 SEHNR, CDR2 FQNEAQ (reference sequence). The CDR3 sequence is CASSSVGWQGYGYTF. The DNA for the CDR3 is TGTGCCAGCAGCTCCGTAGGGTGGCAGGGCTATGGCTACACCTTC.

The rearrangement links TRBV27 to TRBJ1-2; 7 nucleotides align to TRBD1. Looked up from germline, CDR1 is MNHEY and CDR2 is SMNVEV (reference sequence). The V and J ends lost 4 bases and 5 bases, in that order; junction bases with no gene match: 16. The CDR3 loop spans 17 amino acids. The CDR3, as DNA: TGTGCCAGCAGTTCCTCCCCCCCGGAGACAGGGCATTATGGCTACACCTTC. This encodes CASSSSPPETGHYGYTF.

The chain carries TRBV5-4 and TRBJ2-3; 10 bases are a match to TRBD1. The CDR3 consists of 15 residues. Germline values: CDR1 SGHNT, CDR2 YYREEE (reference sequence). The ends lost 4 bases at V and 1 base at J; junction bases unmatched: 3. The CDR3 protein is CASSAGTGGTDTQYF. CDR3 bases: TGTGCCAGCAGCGCCGGGACAGGGGGCACAGATACGCAGTATTTT.